This T cell receptor beta chain emerged from a study of blood T cell repertoires in COVID-19. In the study overall: The study drew acute and convalescent COVID-19 samples from the United States, Italy and Spain. PBMCs, B-cell-depleted T cells, or T cells were the source of the cDNA or gDNA that made up the material.

How the authors handled the data: For nucleated cells, counts were estimated from reference gene primer amplification. Clones were sequenced by immunoSEQ multiplex PCR, and TCRdb holds only the in-frame ones, with some missing. Clone size and the V and J calls come from that table; the DNA yielded D and trimming. Altogether under 200,000 clones are present, under 80% being singletons, with the ten largest covering approximately 3%. Per germline, CDR1 MDHEN and CDR2 SYDVKM. V dropped 5 bases and J dropped 7; count of bases not matched to a gene: 6. The length of the CDR3 is 14 residues. To note about this clone: Other DNA sequences in this sample translate to the same CDR3.

The sample was peripheral blood. This clonotype originated in a man aged 65 to 85 with acute or convalescent COVID-19. V and J are TRBV28 and TRBJ1-4, with TRBD1 matching over 8 bases. The CDR3, as DNA: TGTGCCAGCAGTCTAACAGGGGGGGGTGAAAAACTGTTTTTT. Protein product: CASSLTGGGEKLFF.